This TCR beta chain was captured in a study of CD8 T cells in Susac syndrome. CD8+ and CD4+ T cells from blood underwent TCR beta sequencing, which was carried out in a high-throughput format. Negative isolation yielded CD8+ and CD4+ T cells; FACS enriched TEMRA cells. This CDR3 region has 14 residues. The germline V gene has CDR1 LNHDA and CDR2 SQIVND (reference sequence). Between the trimmed V and J ends, which lost 3 bases and 0 bases, there was a span of 3 bases. Random hexamers were used to reverse transcribe an amount of about 0.45 to 1 ug RNA. An immunoSEQ multiplex PCR generated amplified TCR beta CDR3 products spanning 54 Vbeta and 13 Jbeta. TCRdb re-derived calls from the immunoSEQ multiplex PCR reads in MiXCR, one entry per CDR3 protein. There are over 150,000 distinct CDR3 sequences in the sample; roughly 94% occur only once, and 0.085% to 0.1% lies in the top ten.

This rearrangement joins TRBV19 to TRBJ2-6; D not certain. The TCR comes from a human donor with Susac syndrome. Sequencing used CD4+ T cells from PBMCs. The CDR3 is CASSMVSGANVLTF. The CDR3 DNA is TGTGCCAGTAGTATGGTCTCTGGGGCCAACGTCCTGACTTTC.